This T cell receptor beta chain was captured in a study of CD8+CD57+ T cells in acquired aplastic anemia. The study, taken as a whole, reports: Overlap between patients and controls comprised twenty-nine CD8+ CDR3 sequences.

Patients chosen for sequencing had CD8+CD57+ cells that had expanded, as shown by flow cytometry. Profiles of TCR beta VDJ and CDR3 were generated from a genomic DNA template. TCRdb recomputed calls from the reads with MiXCR, one row per CDR3 protein. The table records under 200,000 distinct CDR3 sequences, less than 50% of them present only once. Note on this clonotype: Antigen specificity is unknown.

V shed 3 bases and J 0 bases; nucleotides not matched to a gene: 5. The germline V gene encodes CDR1 SQVTM and CDR2 ANQGSEA. The CDR3 contains 16 residues. Sequenced: sorted CD4+, CD8+, or CD8+CD57+ T cells (not recorded which) from PBMCs. The TCR comes from a human donor with aplastic anemia. The V and J genes are TRBV29-1 and TRBJ2-6, with TRBD2 matching over 7 bases. CDR3 in amino acids: CSVDQAGPSGANVLTF. The CDR3 DNA sequence: TGCAGCGTTGATCAAGCGGGACCCTCTGGGGCCAACGTCCTGACTTTC.